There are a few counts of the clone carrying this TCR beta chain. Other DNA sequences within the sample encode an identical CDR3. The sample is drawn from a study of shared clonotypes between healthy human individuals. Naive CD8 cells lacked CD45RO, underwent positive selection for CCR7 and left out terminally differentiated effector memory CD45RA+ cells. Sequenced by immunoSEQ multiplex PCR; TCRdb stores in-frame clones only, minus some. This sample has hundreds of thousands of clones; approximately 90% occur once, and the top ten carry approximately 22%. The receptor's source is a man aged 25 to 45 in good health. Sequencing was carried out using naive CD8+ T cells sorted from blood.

The CDR3 coding sequence is TGCAGTGCCCCTAACACCGGGGAGCTGTTTTTT. Translated, it gives CSAPNTGELFF. The chain joins TRBV20-1 to TRBJ2-2; no clear D gene. Trimming stripped 6 bases from V and 2 bases from J, with 4 bases between. The germline V gene encodes CDR1 DFQATT and CDR2 SNEGSKA (reference sequence). This CDR3 comprises 11 residues.